Described below is a single T cell receptor (beta chain) sequence and its context. The antigen this receptor binds is unknown. Within one base of it there is no much larger clone, and no base qualities were kept. This sample was included in a study of blood T cell repertoires in COVID-19 (TCRdb year 2020). At the level of the whole study: Samples covering the acute and convalescent phases of COVID-19 were provided by collaborators in the United States, Italy and Spain. The sample metadata nearly always contained a de-identified subject ID, COVID-19 status, age in years and sex. The dataset comprised deeply sampled blood TCRbeta repertoires from subjects exposed to, actively infected with, or recovered from COVID-19. A freely available public database, intended as a resource for researchers studying the immune response to SARS-CoV-2, is where the repertoires were released. The prospective study material was composed of cDNA or gDNA derived from T cells, B-cell-depleted T cells, or PBMCs. Where HLA class I and class II types were available, the types were taken from metadata supplied by the sample provider, not from assay-based typing. The samples were drawn from the first 160 participants of the ongoing ImmuneRACE study and from about 1,200 subjects provided by 6 global collaborators.

The immunoSEQ Assay, a bias-controlled multiplex PCR, was used to amplify TCRbeta CDR3 regions from genomic DNA. Concerning the study's data processing: Nucleated cell counts per sample were estimated from amplification of reference gene primers within the assay. To quantify the absolute abundance of each unique TCRbeta CDR3 rearrangement, sequence reads were collapsed and filtered. For each sample, productive Simpson clonality was calculated by taking the square root of Simpson's diversity index across productive rearrangements. As stored in TCRdb, this immuneACCESS dataset retains in-frame rearrangements with V and J assigned. A fraction of the clones does not appear; measured against another copy, unresolved V genes explain less than half of the discrepancy, and the remainder lacks a known reason. The DNA gave D and trimming, while V, J and clone size come from that table. The sample yields some 280,000 clones; 89% were counted once. Together, the top ten hold less than 0.95% of the sample.

Another Seattle source contributed samples from volunteer blood donors who had recovered from COVID-19. Whole blood was collected in K2EDTA tubes by collaborating institutions according to the institutions' own protocols. Collaborator samples were shipped for TCRbeta analysis as frozen whole blood, isolated PBMCs, or DNA extracted from either sample type. Including cysteine and phenylalanine, the CDR3 has 14 amino acids. Solely the CDR3 DNA is kept, with 42 bases framed from the first base. CDR1 and CDR2 are drawn from the germline V gene: SGDLS, YYNGEE. The trim is 0 bases for V and 2 bases for J, with a gap of 9 bases between the germline ends. The paper's findings and limits, for the study overall: How much clinical and demographic metadata was included differed by source and by participant, and the metadata was provided uncurated.

This sequence was found in a middle-aged woman who had recovered from COVID-19. The V and J genes are TRBV9 and TRBJ2-7; the best D guess is TRBD1, with 5 bases matching. Sequenced input: peripheral blood. The sequenced DNA is TGTGCCAGCAGCGTAGGGGGCCTAACCTACGAGCAGTACTTC. Its protein reads: CASSVGGLTYEQYF.